Listed here is a single TCR beta chain. What it recognizes is unknown. There are 17 residues in the CDR3. Germline CDR1 and CDR2: SGHDT and YYEEEE. J was trimmed by 7 bases and V by 0 bases; bases with no gene match: 16. This sample was taken from a study of T cells after yellow fever vaccination. Background on the study: Fractions containing few cells were prepared with SMART-Seq v4 Ultra Low Input. Study results and limitations: The booster response re-showed most primary clones: approximately 95% CD4, almost 90% CD8. A faster peak, day 5 versus 15, was reached by the weaker secondary response.

As TCR cDNA was made by 5'RACE template switching, a universal primer site and UMIs were added. TCRdb re-called the 5' RACE reads with MiXCR, one entry per CDR3 protein. The sample contains some 73,000 distinct CDR3 sequences, around 7.3% of which appear only once. The chain joins TRBV5-6 to TRBJ2-7, with 7 positions matching TRBD1. The origin of this receptor is a man aged 30 to 45 who received the YFV17D yellow fever vaccine. Sequenced material: CD8+ T cells sorted from PBMCs, taken on the day of the yellow fever booster vaccination. DNA for the CDR3: TGTGCCAGCAGCTTGGGCAGGGGGAGTACCAATATGAGGGAGCAGTACTTC. Translating gives CASSLGRGSTNMREQYF.